What follows is one T cell receptor (beta chain) and its context. Its antigen is undetermined. Sequencing was performed with immunoSEQ multiplex PCR; in TCRdb, only in-frame clones are kept and a portion is missing. This sample has about 56,000 clones, with roughly 85% found just once. The sample belongs to a study of T cell responses to AZD1222 COVID-19 vaccine. From germline, CDR1 is SGHTA and CDR2 FQGNSA. V dropped 2 bases and J dropped 4 bases, with 8 bases sitting between them. The CDR3 runs to 14 residues. Notes on the study in general: Recipients of two AZD1222 doses showed rising Spike-specific TCR breadth and depth.

The clonotype comes from an adult in good health. This specimen consisted of peripheral blood, obtained on day 0 of AZD1222 vaccination. The chain has TRBV7-2 and TRBJ1-4; a possible D gene is TRBD1 (5 bases). As DNA, the CDR3 is TGTGCCAGCAGCTTACGGGGGGGTAATGAAAAACTGTTTTTT. It encodes CASSLRGGNEKLFF.